Below are 5 T cell receptor beta chains sequenced from a single sample in a study of identical twins. TCRdb processed the 5' RACE reads anew with MiXCR; each CDR3 protein has one entry. The sample shows around 95,000 distinct CDR3 sequences, 5.9% of them seen only once. The specimen was memory T cells sorted from blood. All receptors come from a woman in her 50s in good health.

This clonotype was detected a few times. The chain is built from TRBV6-2 or TRBV6-3 and TRBJ2-7, with 12 bases identical to TRBD2. Trimming removed 8 bases from V and 4 bases from J; junction bases left unmatched: 0. This CDR3 has 12 amino acids. Germline values: CDR1 MNHEY, CDR2 SVGEGT. This CDR3 reads CASGLAGYEQYV. CDR3 nucleotide sequence: TGTGCCAGCGGACTAGCGGGATACGAGCAGTACGTC.

This clonotype was observed at least ten times. V and J are TRBV27 and TRBJ1-5, with 8 bases fitting TRBD1. The CDR3 length is 13 residues. Germline V lookup: CDR1 MNHEY, CDR2 SMNVEV (reference sequence). The J segment lost 9 bases and the V segment lost 3 bases, leaving 4 bases of the junction unmatched. The CDR3, as DNA: TGTGCCAGCAGTTTGGGCAGGGGGCTGCCCCAGCATTTT. Amino acid sequence: CASSLGRGLPQHF.

In this sample, this clonotype turned up many times. V usage is TRBV6-2 or TRBV6-3 and J usage is TRBJ1-2; 8 nucleotides match TRBD1. The CDR3 loop spans 15 amino acids. The V gene end was trimmed by 7 bases and the J gene end by 1 base; junction bases not matched to a gene: 8. CDR1 is MNHEY and CDR2 is SVGEGT in the germline V gene. The CDR3 DNA reads TGTGCCAGCACCTATTCGGGACAGGATAACTATGGCTACACCTTC. This gives the protein CASTYSGQDNYGYTF.

The sample holds many counts of this clonotype. The chain carries TRBV27 and TRBJ2-2, with TRBD2 as a possible D gene (7 bases). There are 18 residues in the CDR3. Germline CDR1 and CDR2: MNHEY and SMNVEV (reference sequence). V lost 5 bases to trimming and J lost 4 bases, with 23 bases between them. The CDR3 DNA sequence: TGTGCCAGCAGTAGCTGGCGGGGGCTAGCGACCTCCACCGGGGAGCTGTTTTTT. Translating it yields CASSSWRGLATSTGELFF.

This clonotype was counted at least ten times. The chain links TRBV6-2 or TRBV6-3 to TRBJ2-5; 9 nucleotides align to TRBD2. This CDR3 region has 14 residues. Germline CDR1 reads MNHEY; CDR2 reads SVGEGT. The V segment lost 7 bases and the J segment 3 bases; nucleotides outside the gene matches: 6. CDR3: CASNAGGPEETQYF. The CDR3 DNA reads TGTGCCAGCAACGCGGGAGGGCCAGAAGAGACCCAGTACTTC.